This TCR beta chain originates from a study of blood T cell repertoires in COVID-19. The data were produced by immunoSEQ multiplex PCR, yet TCRdb's version contains in-frame clones alone and is incomplete. The sample holds about 340,000 clones, 86% seen once. The clonotype originates from a woman aged 40-49 years with acute COVID-19. The source material was PBMCs or T cells enriched from blood (not recorded which).

CDR3 sequence (DNA): TGTGCCAGTCGCGGACAGCGGCTATGGGACCAAGAGACCCAGTACTTC. Protein product: CASRGQRLWDQETQYF. The chain is built from TRBV19 and TRBJ2-5; D might be TRBD1 (6 bases). The germline V gene has CDR1 LNHDA and CDR2 SQIVND (reference sequence). The length of the CDR3 is 16 residues. Trimming removed 8 bases from V and 0 bases from J, with 19 bases in between.